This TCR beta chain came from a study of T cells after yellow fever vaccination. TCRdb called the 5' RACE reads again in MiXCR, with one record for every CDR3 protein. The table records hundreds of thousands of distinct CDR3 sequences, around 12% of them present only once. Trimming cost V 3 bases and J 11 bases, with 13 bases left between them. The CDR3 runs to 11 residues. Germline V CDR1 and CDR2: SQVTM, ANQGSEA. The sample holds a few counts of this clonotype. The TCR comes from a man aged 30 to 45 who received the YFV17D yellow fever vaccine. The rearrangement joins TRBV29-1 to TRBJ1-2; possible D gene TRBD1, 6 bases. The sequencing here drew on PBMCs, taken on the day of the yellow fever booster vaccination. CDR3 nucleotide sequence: TGCAGCGTTGACCGATCGACAGGATACACCTTC. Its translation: CSVDRSTGYTF.